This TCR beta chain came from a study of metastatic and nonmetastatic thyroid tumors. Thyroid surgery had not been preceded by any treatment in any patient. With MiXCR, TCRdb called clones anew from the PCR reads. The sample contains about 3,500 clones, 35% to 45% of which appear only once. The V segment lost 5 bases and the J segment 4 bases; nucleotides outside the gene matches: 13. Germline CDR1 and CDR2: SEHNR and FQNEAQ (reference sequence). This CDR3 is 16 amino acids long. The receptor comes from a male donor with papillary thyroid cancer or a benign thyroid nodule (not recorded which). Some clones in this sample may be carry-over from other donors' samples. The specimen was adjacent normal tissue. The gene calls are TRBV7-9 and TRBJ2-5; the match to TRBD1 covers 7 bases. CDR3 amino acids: CASSQPLDRAGETQYF. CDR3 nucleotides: TGTGCCAGCAGCCAACCTCTAGACAGGGCGGGAGAGACCCAGTACTTC.